This entry concerns a single TCR beta chain. The sample belongs to a study of blood T cell repertoires in COVID-19. Study-level information: Researchers got acute and convalescent COVID-19 samples from the United States, Italy and Spain.

Trimming stripped 8 bases from V and 7 bases from J, with 15 bases between. Germline CDR1 is SGHVS and CDR2 is FQNEAQ. The CDR3 covers 13 residues. In the authors' workflow: Estimation of nucleated cell counts was performed using reference gene primer amplification. Profiling relied on immunoSEQ multiplex PCR, and the TCRdb table lists in-frame clones only, not all of them. V and J calls and clone size come straight from that table; D and trimming were deduced from the DNA. Counted here are about 250,000 clones, more than 85% occurring once; the ten biggest clones make up roughly 9%. Participants' own reports of clinical history determined their cohort assignment. Recovered status applied to Cohort 3 donors who had two consecutive negative PCRs. It also applied to those with clearance or with symptom resolution.

The sequence derives from a man in his forties who had recovered from COVID-19. The chain recombines TRBV7-8 with TRBJ2-1; weak D call: TRBD2 (7 bases). Sequencing was carried out using PBMCs or T cells enriched from blood (not recorded which). The CDR3 sequence: CASGGGRTNEQFF. CDR3 DNA sequence: TGTGCCAGCGGGGGGGGCAGGACGAATGAGCAGTTCTTC.